Listed here are 11 T cell receptor beta chains from one sample, sequenced in a study of technical replicates of blood from a few donors (TCRdb year 2017). The library was prepared using the immunoSEQ multiplex PCR assay. Drawn from immuneACCESS, this table holds only the in-frame rearrangements with V and J called that TCRdb kept. Clones are partly lost; checked studies trace under half to an unresolved V gene and leave the rest unexplained. Here the sample has about 59,000 clones; 90% to 95% occur a single time. The ten most abundant clones make up less than 4.5% of the sample. Material for sequencing was PBMCs. The receptors derive from a human donor in good health. Some clones in this sample may be carry-over from other donors' samples.

The chain is built from TRBV11-1 and TRBJ2-7; 10 bases are a match to TRBD2. This CDR3 has 14 amino acids. The V gene end was trimmed by 5 bases and the J gene end by 8 bases; junction bases not matched to a gene: 9. Germline-derived CDR1 and CDR2 are SGHAT and FQDESV (reference sequence). In nucleotides, the CDR3 is TGTGCCAGCAGCCCCCGGACTAGCGGTGGGAAGCAGTACTTC. Its translation is CASSPRTSGGKQYF.

The J gene is TRBJ2-7, the V gene TRBV7-9, with TRBD2 matching over 12 bases. The junction had 12 bases not matched to a gene; V was cut back by 3 bases and J by 6 bases. The CDR3 covers 17 residues. In germline, CDR1 is SEHNR, CDR2 FQNEAQ (reference sequence). The CDR3: CASSFHGTSGSRGEQYF. In DNA form, the CDR3 reads TGTGCCAGCAGCTTCCACGGGACTAGCGGGTCCCGGGGCGAGCAGTACTTC.

The chain couples TRBV4-3 to TRBJ2-1; 8 positions match TRBD2. The CDR3 is 16 residues long. The V gene's germline CDR1 is LGHNA and CDR2 YSLEER. Losses at the gene ends were 5 bases for V and 9 bases for J; bases not matched to a gene: 15. This CDR3 is CASSDRDLAGGVEQFF. As DNA, the CDR3 is TGCGCCAGCAGCGACCGGGACCTCGCCGGGGGGGTTGAGCAGTTCTTC.

This chain uses TRBV6-4 with TRBJ2-6, with D hard to call. This CDR3 is built from 14 residues. Trimming took off 3 bases at V and 1 base at J, with 4 bases between the two ends. Germline V lookup: CDR1 MRHNA, CDR2 SNTAGT. CDR3 sequence: CASSERSGANVLTF. The CDR3 DNA reads TGTGCCAGCAGTGAACGGTCTGGGGCCAACGTCCTGACTTTC.

This chain connects TRBV6-5 to TRBJ1-2; TRBD1 aligns across 8 bases. CDR3 length equals 12 residues. The V gene's germline CDR1 is MNHEY and CDR2 SVGAGI. The ends lost 8 bases at V and 9 bases at J; junction bases unmatched: 8. For the CDR3, the DNA is TGTGCCAGCTTTGGACAGGGACGTAGCTACACCTTC. The encoded protein is CASFGQGRSYTF.

The chain links TRBV7-2 to TRBJ2-7; no clear D gene. Germline CDR1 reads SGHTA; CDR2 reads FQGNSA. V was trimmed by 5 bases and J by 3 bases, leaving 17 bases between them. The CDR3 loop spans 15 amino acids. The CDR3 region is CASSPRPDTYYEQYF. The CDR3 coding sequence is TGTGCCAGCAGCCCGCGCCCCGACACTTACTACGAGCAGTACTTC.

The chain recombines TRBV19 with TRBJ1-5; tentative D call: TRBD1 (6 bases). Germline CDR1 LNHDA, CDR2 SQIVND (reference sequence). There are 15 residues in the CDR3. V lost 7 bases and J lost 1, with 14 bases in between. Written as DNA, the CDR3 is TGTGCCAGTACCATACAACAGGGCAGCAATCAGCCCCAGCATTTT. Amino acids: CASTIQQGSNQPQHF.

The chain links TRBV5-1 to TRBJ1-1, with D possibly being TRBD1 (5 bases). This CDR3 contains 14 residues. The V gene lost 0 bases and the J gene lost 0 bases, with 6 bases spanning the gap. Germline lookup yields CDR1 SGHRS and CDR2 YFSETQ. For the CDR3, the DNA is TGCGCCAGCAGCTTGGCAGGGATGAACACTGAAGCTTTCTTT. This gives the protein CASSLAGMNTEAFF.

Regarding this clone: One end of the junction does not line up with germline, which may come from a read error. The gene calls are TRBV4-1 and TRBJ1-5; D uncertain. Germline values: CDR1 MGHRA, CDR2 YSYEKL. This CDR3 has 14 residues. The CDR3 DNA reads TGCGCCAGCACCCAATCACTGGGCAATCAGCCCCAGCATTTT. Translated: CASTQSLGNQPQHF.

This clone is a singleton in its sample. The chain combines TRBV5-4 with TRBJ2-7; 10 bases line up with TRBD1. The CDR3 totals 15 residues. V was clipped by 4 bases and J by 6 bases; unmatched bases: 10. CDR1 and CDR2 from the germline V gene are SGHNT and YYREEE (reference sequence). CDR3 loop: CASSPPGQGFVEQYF. The CDR3 DNA follows: TGTGCCAGCAGCCCGCCGGGACAGGGGTTTGTCGAGCAGTACTTC. Together with reference TRBV5-4 and TRBJ2-7, the CDR3 gives the full variable domain: ETGVTQSPTHLIKTRGQQVTLRCSSQSGHNTVSWYQQALGQGPQFIFQYYREEENGRGNFPPRFSGLQFPNYSSELNVNALELDDSALYLCASSPPGQGFVEQYFGPGTRLTVT.

V gene TRBV19 combines with J gene TRBJ2-6; D is unclear. Trimming removed 6 bases at V and 0 bases at J, with 12 bases between. Germline V lookup: CDR1 LNHDA, CDR2 SQIVND (reference sequence). The CDR3 has 16 amino acids. In DNA form, the CDR3 reads TGTGCCAGTAGCATCAGGTCCGTCTCTGGGGCCAACGTCCTGACTTTC. Residues: CASSIRSVSGANVLTF.